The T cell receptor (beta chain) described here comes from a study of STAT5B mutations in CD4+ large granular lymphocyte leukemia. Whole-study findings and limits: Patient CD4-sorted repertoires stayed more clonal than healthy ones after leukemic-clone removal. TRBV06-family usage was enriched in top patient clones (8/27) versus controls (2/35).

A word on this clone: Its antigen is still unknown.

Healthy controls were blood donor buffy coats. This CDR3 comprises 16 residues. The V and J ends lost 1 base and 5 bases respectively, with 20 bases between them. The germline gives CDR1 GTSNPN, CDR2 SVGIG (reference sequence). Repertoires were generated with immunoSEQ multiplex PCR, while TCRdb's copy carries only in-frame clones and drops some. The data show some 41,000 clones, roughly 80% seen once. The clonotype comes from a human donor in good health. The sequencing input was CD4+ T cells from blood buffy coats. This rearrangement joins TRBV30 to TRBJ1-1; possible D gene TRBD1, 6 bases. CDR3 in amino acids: CAWSAPFRKGGTEAFF. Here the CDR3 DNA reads TGTGCCTGGAGTGCCCCCTTTAGGAAGGGGGGAACTGAAGCTTTCTTT.